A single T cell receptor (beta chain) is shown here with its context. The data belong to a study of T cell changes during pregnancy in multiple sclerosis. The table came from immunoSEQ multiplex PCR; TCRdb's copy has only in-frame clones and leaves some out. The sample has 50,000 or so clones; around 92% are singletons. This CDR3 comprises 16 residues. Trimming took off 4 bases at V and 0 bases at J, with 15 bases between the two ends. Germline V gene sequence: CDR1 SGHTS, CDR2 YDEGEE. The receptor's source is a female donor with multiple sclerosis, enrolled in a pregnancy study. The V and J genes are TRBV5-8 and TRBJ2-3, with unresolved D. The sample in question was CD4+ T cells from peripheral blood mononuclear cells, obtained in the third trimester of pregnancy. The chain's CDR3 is CASSTDAQSSTDTQYF. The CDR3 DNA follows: TGTGCCAGCAGCACCGATGCCCAGTCTAGCACAGATACGCAGTATTTT.